This T cell receptor (beta chain) was found in a study of graft-versus-host responses after intestinal transplantation. The CDR3 consists of 12 residues. The germline CDR1 and CDR2 sequences are SNHLY and FYNNEI. Deletions cut 8 bases from V and 6 bases from J, with 14 bases between. Study results and limitations: When patients had graft-donor T cell macrochimerism, their allografts held high graft-versus-host to host-versus-graft clonal ratios. The authors found GvH clones in recipient marrow, some appearing first in ileum or blood.

Only in-frame clones appear in the TCRdb table, and some are missing; sequencing was by immunoSEQ multiplex PCR. This sample has about 100,000 clones; about nine tenths occur once, and the top ten carry about 16%. For this clone: What it binds is not known.

Specimen: PBMCs, collected 450 to 480 days after intestinal transplant. This sequence originates from a human patient who received an intestinal transplant, so some T cells may come from the graft donor. The rearrangement joins TRBV2 to TRBJ2-7; D assignment may be TRBD1 or TRBD2 (5 bases each). CDR3 sequence: CASAMGVGEQYF. For the CDR3, the DNA is TGTGCCAGCGCAATGGGGGTAGGCGAGCAGTACTTC. The complete variable domain, with remaining parts taken from reference TRBV2 and TRBJ2-7, reads EPEVTQTPSHQVTQMGQEVILRCVPISNHLYFYWYRQILGQKVEFLVSFYNNEISEKSEIFDDQFSVERPDGSNFTLKIRSTKLEDSAMYFCASAMGVGEQYFGPGTRLTVT.